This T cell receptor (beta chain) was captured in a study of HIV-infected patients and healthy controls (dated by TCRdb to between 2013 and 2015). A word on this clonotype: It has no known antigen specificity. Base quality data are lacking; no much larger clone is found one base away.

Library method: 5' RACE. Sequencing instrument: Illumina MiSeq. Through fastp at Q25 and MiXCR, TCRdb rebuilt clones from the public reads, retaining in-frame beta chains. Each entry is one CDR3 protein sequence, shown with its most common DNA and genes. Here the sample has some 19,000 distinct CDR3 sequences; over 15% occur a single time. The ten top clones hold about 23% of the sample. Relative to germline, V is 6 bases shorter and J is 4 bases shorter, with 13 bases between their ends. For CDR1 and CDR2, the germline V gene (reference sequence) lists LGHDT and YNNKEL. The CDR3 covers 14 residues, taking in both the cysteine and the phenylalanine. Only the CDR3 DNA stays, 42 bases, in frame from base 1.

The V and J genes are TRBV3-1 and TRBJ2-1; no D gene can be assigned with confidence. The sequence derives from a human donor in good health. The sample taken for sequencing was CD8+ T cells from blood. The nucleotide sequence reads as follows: TGTGCCAGCAGTGGCCCCCGTCCTTACAATGAGCAGTTCTTC. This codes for CASSGPRPYNEQFF.